This entry describes one TCR beta chain. Antigen: not known. Using the 5' RACE reads, TCRdb records one entry per CDR3 protein without DNA. The listing records some 390,000 distinct CDR3 sequences. The data belong to a study of T cells expressing NK-cell markers. Study overall: Eight donors were sequenced, of whom seven were HCMV-seropositive, while the remaining one was HCMV-seronegative.

The CDR3 is made up of 13 amino acids. Findings and caveats of the study: Dominant NKG2C+ clonotypes made up roughly 1.0-7.0% of CD8+ T cells in over five donors. Where several donors were concerned, these clonotypes also led the CD3+CD56-NKG2C+ fraction.

The sample taken for sequencing was blood T cells: a sorted CD56 or NKG2C T cell subset, CD4+ or CD8+ T cells, or bulk PBMC T cells (not recorded which). This clonotype was obtained from a woman between 45 and 65 years old in good health. The V call is TRBV12-3 or TRBV12-4, the J call TRBJ1-6. The CDR3 protein is CASSLYVNSPLHF.